Included here is one TCR beta chain sequence, with context. CDR1 is LGHDT and CDR2 is YNNKEL in the germline V gene (reference sequence). V lost 4 bases and J lost 2, with 15 bases in between. This CDR3 is built from 17 residues. The sample belongs to a study of blood T cell repertoires in COVID-19. The wider study: The origin of the acute and convalescent COVID-19 samples was the United States, Italy and Spain. Sources were T cells, B-cell-depleted T cells, or PBMCs; the material itself was cDNA or gDNA.

Study processing details: Nucleated cell number was recorded as an estimate derived from reference gene primer amplification. Assay: immunoSEQ multiplex PCR; the TCRdb copy retains only in-frame clones and omits some. The DNA was the basis for D and trimming; V, J and clone size are from that table. The profile covers about 34,000 clones, with about nine tenths appearing a single time and roughly 19% taken by the ten largest. The TCR was taken from a man older than 75 with acute or convalescent COVID-19. The sample consisted of peripheral blood. The chain employs TRBV3-1 (or the pseudogene TRBV3-2) and TRBJ2-6; D perhaps matches TRBD1 (5 bases). The CDR3 here is CASSLQTWGAGANVLTF. The CDR3 DNA is TGTGCCAGCAGCCTCCAAACGTGGGGCGCTGGGGCCAACGTCCTGACTTTC.